This is a list of T cell receptor beta chains from one sample in a study of blood T cell repertoires in COVID-19. The assay was immunoSEQ multiplex PCR, and TCRdb's table has in-frame clones only and misses some. Among about 190,000 clones listed, 65% to 85% were seen once. Specimen: PBMCs or T cells enriched from blood (not recorded which). The receptors derive from a woman aged 25 to 39 who had recovered from COVID-19. CDR3s include the opening cysteine and the closing phenylalanine or tryptophan. A D gene is named only where the DNA matches it firmly. Clone size is not always given. Where it is, it says once, few, many or a class for expanded clones.

j_call | clone_size | v_call | d_call | cdr3_aa | cdr3_nt
TRBJ1-2 | NA | TRBV9 | NA | CASSVASRDYGYTF | TGTGCCAGCAGCGTAGCCAGCAGGGACTATGGCTACACCTTC
TRBJ1-5 | NA | TRBV12-3/TRBV12-4 | NA | CASSLGQNQPQHF | TGTGCCAGCAGTCTTGGACAGAATCAGCCCCAGCATTTT
TRBJ2-5 | NA | TRBV2 | TRBD1 | CASSVDRGFVETQYF | TGTGCCAGCAGTGTGGACAGGGGGTTTGTAGAGACCCAGTACTTC
TRBJ2-7 | NA | TRBV6-5 | TRBD2 | CASRKSGTPYEQYF | TGTGCCAGCAGAAAGAGCGGGACCCCCTACGAGCAGTACTTC
TRBJ2-3 | once | TRBV9 | NA | CASSAPSTDTQYF | TGTGCCAGCAGCGCCCCGAGCACAGATACGCAGTATTTT
TRBJ2-2 | once | TRBV10-3 | TRBD1 | CATTGTASTGELFF | TGTGCCACTACCGGGACAGCGAGCACCGGGGAGCTGTTTTTT
TRBJ1-2 | NA | TRBV29-1 | TRBD1 | CSVEGDRGRRYGYTF | TGCAGCGTTGAGGGTGACAGGGGAAGAAGGTATGGCTACACCTTC
TRBJ1-2 | NA | TRBV6-1 | NA | CASSETGSYGYTF | TGTGCCAGCAGTGAGACAGGCTCCTATGGCTACACCTTC
TRBJ2-7 | NA | TRBV5-1 | NA | CASTPELGPYEQYF | TGCGCCAGCACCCCGGAACTGGGGCCGTACGAGCAGTACTTC
TRBJ1-3 | once | TRBV27 | TRBD1 | CASSLSGQAVNTIYF | TGTGCCAGCAGTTTATCTGGACAGGCGGTAAACACCATATATTTT
TRBJ1-4 | once | TRBV30 | NA | CAWSRVDEKLFF | TGTGCCTGGAGTCGGGTCGATGAAAAACTGTTTTTT
TRBJ2-5 | NA | TRBV7-8 | NA | CASSSTQATQETQYF | TGTGCCAGCAGCTCCACGCAAGCTACCCAAGAGACCCAGTACTTC
TRBJ1-3 | once | TRBV18 | NA | CASSPTQGPSGNTIYF | TGTGCCAGCTCACCGACTCAGGGGCCCTCTGGAAACACCATATATTTT
TRBJ1-2 | NA | TRBV28 | NA | CASSLYGSIIHYGYTF | TGTGCCAGCAGTTTATATGGCAGTATAATCCACTATGGCTACACCTTC
TRBJ2-1 | NA | TRBV14 | TRBD2 | CASSQVGLAGAYEQFF | TGTGCCAGCAGCCAAGTTGGGCTAGCGGGAGCGTATGAGCAGTTCTTC
TRBJ2-1 | NA | TRBV27 | TRBD2 | CASSSSPLAGDPYNEQFF | TGTGCCAGCAGTTCTAGCCCACTAGCGGGGGACCCTTACAATGAGCAGTTCTTC
TRBJ2-5 | once | TRBV28 | TRBD1 | CASSLMYGQDRKKETQYF | TGTGCCAGCAGTTTAATGTACGGACAGGACAGGAAAAAAGAGACCCAGTACTTC
TRBJ2-3 | NA | TRBV9 | TRBD2 | CASSDSGGGTDTQYF | TGTGCCAGCAGTGATAGCGGGGGGGGCACAGATACGCAGTATTTT
TRBJ1-2 | NA | TRBV28 | TRBD1 | CASSFQGAHGYTF | TGTGCCAGCAGTTTCCAGGGGGCCCATGGCTACACCTTC
TRBJ1-5 | NA | TRBV29-1 | TRBD1 | CSVGTVQSDSNQPQHF | TGCAGCGTCGGGACAGTTCAGTCAGATAGCAATCAGCCCCAGCATTTT
TRBJ2-7 | NA | TRBV10-3 | NA | CAISLQGPKSGEQYF | TGTGCCATCAGCTTGCAGGGCCCTAAGTCCGGAGAGCAGTACTTC
TRBJ2-7 | few | TRBV30 | TRBD1 | CAWSVLGTGDYEQYF | TGTGCCTGGAGTGTACTAGGGACAGGAGACTACGAGCAGTACTTC
TRBJ1-5 | few | TRBV3-1/TRBV3-2 | NA | CASSWGRGGNQPQHF | TGTGCCAGCAGCTGGGGCCGCGGAGGCAATCAGCCCCAGCATTTT
TRBJ1-2 | NA | TRBV5-1 | NA | CASKAVRDYGYTF | TGCGCCAGCAAAGCGGTCCGAGACTATGGCTACACCTTC
TRBJ1-2 | NA | TRBV28 | NA | CASSWAGQYGYTF | TGTGCCAGCAGTTGGGCAGGGCAATATGGCTACACCTTC
TRBJ2-2 | NA | TRBV5-1 | NA | CASNAGARTGELFF | TGCGCCAGCAACGCGGGGGCTAGGACCGGGGAGCTGTTTTTT
TRBJ1-2 | NA | TRBV6-2/TRBV6-3 | TRBD1 | CASSPGTGGTSYGYTF | TGTGCCAGCAGCCCTGGGACAGGGGGTACGAGCTATGGCTACACCTTC
TRBJ2-1 | NA | TRBV30 | TRBD2 | CAWSSQRTLAGGHNEQFF | TGTGCCTGGAGTTCCCAAAGGACTTTAGCGGGAGGTCACAATGAGCAGTTCTTC
TRBJ1-2 | NA | TRBV27 | TRBD1 | CASSSPTGGAKDYGYTF | TGTGCCAGCAGTTCGCCCACAGGGGGCGCCAAGGACTATGGCTACACCTTC
TRBJ2-1 | NA | TRBV9 | NA | CASSVLGDEQFF | TGTGCCAGCAGCGTTCTAGGGGATGAGCAGTTCTTC
TRBJ2-7 | NA | TRBV9 | TRBD1 | CASSGIGTGVNEQYF | TGTGCCAGCAGCGGAATCGGGACAGGGGTCAACGAGCAGTACTTC
TRBJ1-1 | once | TRBV18 | NA | CASSPLMGAGDTEAFF | TGTGCCAGCTCACCACTAATGGGGGCAGGGGACACTGAAGCTTTCTTT
TRBJ2-1 | NA | TRBV2 | NA | CASSFSRGYNEQFF | TGTGCCAGCTCTTTTTCGCGGGGCTACAATGAGCAGTTCTTC
TRBJ2-4 | NA | TRBV11-1 | NA | CASSLEGRLNKNIQYF | TGTGCCAGCAGCTTAGAGGGGCGACTTAACAAAAACATTCAGTACTTC
TRBJ1-6 | few | TRBV5-4 | NA | CASSRLGGASNSPLHF | TGTGCCAGCAGCCGTCTCGGGGGGGCGTCTAATTCACCCCTCCACTTT
TRBJ1-4 | NA | TRBV5-1 | NA | CASSLAGWMSANEKLFF | TGCGCCAGCAGCTTGGCAGGGTGGATGAGTGCTAATGAAAAACTGTTTTTT
TRBJ2-7 | NA | TRBV3-1/TRBV3-2 | TRBD1 | CASSRQGAYEQYF | TGTGCCAGCAGTCGACAGGGCGCCTACGAGCAGTACTTC
TRBJ2-1 | NA | TRBV19 | NA | CASSYRGGRYNEQFF | TGTGCCAGTAGCTACAGGGGGGGCCGTTACAATGAGCAGTTCTTC
TRBJ1-2 | NA | TRBV5-1 | TRBD1 | CASSARQGAYGYTF | TGCGCCAGCAGCGCCAGACAGGGGGCCTATGGCTACACCTTC
TRBJ1-4 | NA | TRBV5-4 | NA | CASSLEGDATNEKLFF | TGTGCCAGCAGCTTGGAAGGGGATGCAACTAATGAAAAACTGTTTTTT
TRBJ1-1 | NA | TRBV6-1 | TRBD1 | CASSEARDRPNTEAFF | TGTGCCAGCAGTGAAGCGCGGGACAGACCGAACACTGAAGCTTTCTTT
TRBJ1-6 | NA | TRBV5-1 | TRBD1 | CASSLGQGVTSPLHF | TGCGCCAGCAGCTTGGGACAGGGGGTCACTTCACCCCTCCACTTT
TRBJ2-7 | NA | TRBV28 | NA | CASSPHGQGPSSYEQYF | TGTGCCAGCAGCCCCCACGGGCAGGGCCCTAGCTCCTACGAGCAGTACTTC
TRBJ2-1 | NA | TRBV6-4 | NA | CASSGGGTDYNEQFF | TGTGCCAGCAGCGGCGGCGGGACAGACTACAATGAGCAGTTCTTC
TRBJ1-2 | NA | TRBV28 | NA | CASSLEAANYGYTF | TGTGCCAGCAGTTTGGAGGCAGCCAACTATGGCTACACCTTC
TRBJ1-1 | NA | TRBV5-6 | NA | CASSVVAGWEAFF | TGTGCCAGCTCCGTCGTAGCGGGCTGGGAAGCTTTCTTT
TRBJ1-2 | NA | TRBV27 | TRBD1 | CASSLEGADGYTF | TGTGCCAGCAGTTTAGAGGGGGCGGATGGCTACACCTTC
TRBJ1-6 | NA | TRBV5-6 | TRBD1 | CASNGQGASPLHF | TGTGCCAGCAATGGGCAGGGGGCTTCACCCCTCCACTTT